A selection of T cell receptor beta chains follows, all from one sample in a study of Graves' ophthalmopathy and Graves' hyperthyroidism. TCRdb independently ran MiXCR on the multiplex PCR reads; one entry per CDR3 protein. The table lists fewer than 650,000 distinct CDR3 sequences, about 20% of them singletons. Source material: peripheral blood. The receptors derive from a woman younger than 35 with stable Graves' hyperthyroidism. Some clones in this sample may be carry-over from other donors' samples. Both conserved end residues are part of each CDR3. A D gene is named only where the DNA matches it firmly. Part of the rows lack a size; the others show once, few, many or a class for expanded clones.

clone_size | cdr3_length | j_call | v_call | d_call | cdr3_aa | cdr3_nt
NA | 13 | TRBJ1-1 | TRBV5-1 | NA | CASSPNTGTEAFF | TGCGCCAGCAGCCCGAACACGGGGACTGAAGCTTTCTTT
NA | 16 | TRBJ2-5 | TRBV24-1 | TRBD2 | CATSDARTSGSKTQYF | TGTGCCACCAGTGATGCGAGGACTAGCGGGAGTAAGACCCAGTACTTC
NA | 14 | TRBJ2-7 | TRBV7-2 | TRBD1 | CASSLATGDVEQYF | TGTGCCAGCAGCTTAGCGACAGGGGACGTCGAGCAGTACTTC
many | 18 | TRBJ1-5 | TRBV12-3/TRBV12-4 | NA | CASSFAGTVIYSNQPQHF | TGTGCCAGCAGTTTCGCGGGGACGGTCATTTATAGCAATCAGCCCCAGCATTTT
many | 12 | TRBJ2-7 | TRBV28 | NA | CASSLDYYEQYF | TGTGCCAGCAGTTTGGACTACTACGAGCAGTACTTC
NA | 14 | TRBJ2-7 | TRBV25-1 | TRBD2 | CASRSGSFAYEQYF | TGTGCCAGCAGAAGCGGGAGTTTCGCCTACGAGCAGTACTTC
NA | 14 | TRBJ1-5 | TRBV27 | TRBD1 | CASSFDRGVWPQHF | TGTGCCAGCAGTTTCGACAGGGGGGTTTGGCCCCAGCATTTT
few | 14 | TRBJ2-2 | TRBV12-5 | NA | CASGLVTEAGELFF | TGTGCTAGTGGTTTGGTCACCGAGGCCGGGGAGCTGTTTTTT
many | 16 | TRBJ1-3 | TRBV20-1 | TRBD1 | CSAREGLGRGRNTIYF | TGCAGTGCCAGAGAGGGGCTAGGAAGGGGGCGGAACACCATATATTTT
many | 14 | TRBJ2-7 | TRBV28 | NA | CASSLWQRSNEQYF | TGTGCCAGCAGTTTATGGCAGCGGAGCAACGAGCAGTACTTC
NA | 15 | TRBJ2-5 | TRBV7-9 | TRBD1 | CASSQGAGPQETQYF | TGTGCCAGCAGCCAGGGGGCGGGCCCCCAAGAGACCCAGTACTTC
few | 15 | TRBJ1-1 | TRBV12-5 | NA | CASGLNWGGNTEAFF | TGTGCTAGTGGTTTGAACTGGGGGGGGAACACTGAAGCTTTCTTT
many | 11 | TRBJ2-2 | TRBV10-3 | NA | CAITNTGELFF | TGTGCCATCACCAACACCGGGGAGCTGTTTTTT
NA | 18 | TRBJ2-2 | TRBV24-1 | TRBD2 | CATSDVLAGIPNTGELFF | TGTGCCACCAGTGATGTCCTAGCGGGGATACCGAACACCGGGGAGCTGTTTTTT
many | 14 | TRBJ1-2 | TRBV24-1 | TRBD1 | CATSDLDRDYGYTF | TGTGCCACCAGTGACCTGGACAGGGACTATGGCTACACCTTC
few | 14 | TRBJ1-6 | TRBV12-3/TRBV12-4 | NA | CASSFLTLNSPLHF | TGTGCCAGCAGTTTCTTGACGTTAAACTCACCCCTCCACTTT
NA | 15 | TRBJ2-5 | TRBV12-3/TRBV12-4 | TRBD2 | CASRPGTSGSKTQYF | TGTGCCAGCAGACCGGGGACTAGCGGGAGCAAGACCCAGTACTTC
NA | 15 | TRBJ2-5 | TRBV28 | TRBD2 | CASSLPAGGRETQYF | TGTGCCAGCAGTTTACCAGCGGGAGGGCGGGAGACCCAGTACTTC
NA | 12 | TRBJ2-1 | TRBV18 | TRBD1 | CASSPTGNLPVF | TGTGCCAGCTCACCGACAGGGAACCTACCGGTCTTC
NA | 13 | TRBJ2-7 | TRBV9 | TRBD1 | CASSSTGAYVQYF | TGTGCCAGCAGTTCGACAGGGGCCTACGTGCAGTACTTC
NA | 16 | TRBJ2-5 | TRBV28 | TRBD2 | CASSLVGTSGGETQYF | TGTGCCAGCAGCCTTGTCGGAACTAGCGGGGGAGAGACCCAGTACTTC
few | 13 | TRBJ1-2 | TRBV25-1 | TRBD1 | CASSEGRGHGYTF | TGTGCCAGCAGTGAGGGCAGGGGGCACGGCTACACCTTC
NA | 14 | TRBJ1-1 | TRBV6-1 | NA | CASRPALGATEAFF | TGTGCCAGCAGACCCGCTTTGGGGGCGACTGAAGCTTTCTTT
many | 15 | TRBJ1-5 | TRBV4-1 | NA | CASSQGQQGNQPQHF | TGCGCCAGCAGCCAAGGACAACAGGGCAATCAGCCCCAGCATTTT
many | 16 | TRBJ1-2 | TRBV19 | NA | CASSTYRDKANYGYTF | TGTGCCAGTAGTACCTATCGGGACAAAGCTAACTATGGCTACACCTTC
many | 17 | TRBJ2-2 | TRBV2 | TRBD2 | CASSPTGTSGGTGELFF | TGTGCCAGCAGTCCGACGGGAACTAGCGGAGGCACCGGGGAGCTGTTTTTT
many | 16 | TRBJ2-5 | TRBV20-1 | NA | CSANHDRYPPRQTQYF | TGCAGTGCTAATCACGACCGGTACCCCCCTAGGCAGACCCAGTACTTC
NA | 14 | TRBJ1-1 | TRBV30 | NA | CAWSPLSGLHEAFF | TGTGCCTGGAGTCCCCTAAGCGGACTCCATGAAGCTTTCTTT
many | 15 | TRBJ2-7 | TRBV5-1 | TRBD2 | CASSYLAEGPYEQYF | TGCGCCAGCAGCTACCTAGCGGAAGGACCCTACGAGCAGTACTTC
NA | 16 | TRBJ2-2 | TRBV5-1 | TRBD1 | CASSTPGTGGTGELFF | TGCGCCAGCAGCACCCCCGGGACAGGGGGCACCGGGGAGCTGTTTTTT
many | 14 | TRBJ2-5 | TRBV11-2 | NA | CASSRSRIQETQYF | TGTGCCAGCAGCCGAAGCCGGATTCAAGAGACCCAGTACTTC
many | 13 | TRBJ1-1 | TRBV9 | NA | CASSVATTAEAFF | TGTGCCAGCAGCGTAGCTACGACAGCTGAAGCTTTCTTT
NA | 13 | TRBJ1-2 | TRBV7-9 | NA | CASTWTGGGVYTF | TGTGCCAGCACGTGGACCGGCGGAGGGGTCTACACCTTC
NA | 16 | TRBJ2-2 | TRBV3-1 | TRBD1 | CASSRGQGMTTGELFF | TGTGCCAGCAGCCGAGGACAGGGAATGACCACCGGGGAGCTGTTTTTT
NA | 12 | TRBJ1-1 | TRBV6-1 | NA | CASSQVSREAFF | TGTGCCAGCAGCCAAGTTTCGAGAGAAGCTTTCTTT
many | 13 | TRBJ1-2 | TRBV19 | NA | CASSITAGYGYTF | TGTGCCAGTAGTATAACAGCCGGCTATGGCTACACCTTC
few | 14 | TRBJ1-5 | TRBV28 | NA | CASSSRVTNQPQHF | TGTGCCAGCAGTAGCCGAGTCACCAATCAGCCCCAGCATTTT
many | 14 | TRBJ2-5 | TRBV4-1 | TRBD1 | CASSQDRAQETQYF | TGTGCCAGCTCACAGGACAGGGCCCAAGAGACCCAGTACTTC
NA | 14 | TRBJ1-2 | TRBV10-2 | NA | CSSRLDRTLEGYTF | TGCTCCAGCAGACTGGACCGGACGCTGGAGGGCTACACCTTC
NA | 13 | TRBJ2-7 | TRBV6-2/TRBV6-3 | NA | CASLGGQTYEQYF | TGTGCCAGCCTAGGCGGACAGACCTACGAGCAGTACTTC
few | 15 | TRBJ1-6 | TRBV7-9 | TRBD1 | CASSQPRDRVSPLHF | TGTGCCAGCAGTCAGCCCCGGGACAGGGTTTCACCCCTCCACTTT
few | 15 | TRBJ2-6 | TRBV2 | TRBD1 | CASSATGVGANVLTF | TGTGCCAGCAGCGCTACAGGGGTTGGGGCCAACGTCCTGACTTTC
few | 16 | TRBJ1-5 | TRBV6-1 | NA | CASSEAPDTTNQPQHF | TGTGCCAGCAGTGAAGCACCCGACACGACCAATCAGCCCCAGCATTTT
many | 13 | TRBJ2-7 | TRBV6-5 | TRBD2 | CASRVSGIDEQYF | TGTGCCAGCAGGGTCAGCGGGATAGACGAGCAGTACTTC
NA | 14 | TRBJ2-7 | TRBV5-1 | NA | CASSLAEEGYEQYF | TGCGCCAGCAGCTTGGCCGAAGAGGGCTACGAGCAGTACTTC
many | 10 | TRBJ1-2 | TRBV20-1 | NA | CSARDLVDFF | TGCAGTGCTAGAGATCTTGTGGATTTCTTC
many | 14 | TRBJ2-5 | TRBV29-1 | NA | CSVEDGAAQETQYF | TGCAGCGTTGAAGATGGGGCCGCACAAGAGACCCAGTACTTC
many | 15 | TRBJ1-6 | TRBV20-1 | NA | CSARTSGHGNSPLHF | TGCAGTGCTAGGACCTCGGGACATGGGAATTCACCCCTCCACTTT
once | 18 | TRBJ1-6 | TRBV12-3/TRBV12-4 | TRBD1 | CASSLTTGTGGSNSPLHF | TGTGCCAGCAGTTTGACAACCGGGACAGGGGGCAGTAATTCACCCCTCCACTTT
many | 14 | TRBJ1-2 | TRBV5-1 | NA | CASSLDRSSYGYTF | TGCGCCAGCAGCTTGGACAGGTCCTCCTATGGCTACACCTTC